These 18 T cell receptor beta chains were sequenced from one sample in a study of blood T cell repertoires in COVID-19. Assay: immunoSEQ multiplex PCR; the TCRdb copy retains only in-frame clones and omits some. The profile covers roughly 130,000 clones, with about nine tenths appearing a single time and approximately 2.4% taken by the ten largest. Source material: peripheral blood. Source of these receptors: a human donor with COVID-19, enrolled during active disease. The donor label of this sample is uncertain.

V and J are TRBV11-2 and TRBJ1-1, with D unclear. The CDR3 consists of 13 residues. Trimming took 6 bases from V and 4 from J, leaving 12 bases between them. Germline V gene sequence: CDR1 SGHAT, CDR2 FQNNGV. CDR3 protein: CASRSNRGTEAFF. The CDR3 DNA is TGTGCCAGCAGGTCGAATAGAGGCACTGAAGCTTTCTTT.

The chain carries TRBV18 and TRBJ1-3, with a tentative D call TRBD1 (6 bases). CDR3 length: 16 amino acids. The V and J ends lost 6 bases and 4 bases respectively, with 19 bases between them. CDR1 is KGHSH and CDR2 is LQKENI in the germline V gene. Written as DNA, the CDR3 is TGTGCCAGCTCCCCGGACAGCGAGGAGTCCGGAAACACCATATATTTT. It is translated as CASSPDSEESGNTIYF.

The chain is built from TRBV11-3 and TRBJ1-1; D gene uncertain. With 5 bases removed from V and 1 base from J, the gap between germline ends came to 14 bases. The germline gives CDR1 SGHNT, CDR2 YENEEA. This CDR3 comprises 15 residues. CDR3: CASSLGQEANTEAFF. The CDR3 coding sequence is TGTGCCAGCAGCCTAGGCCAAGAGGCGAACACTGAAGCTTTCTTT.

This chain connects TRBV5-8 to TRBJ1-1; 7 bases match TRBD1. There are 15 residues in the CDR3. Germline lookup yields CDR1 SGHTS and CDR2 YDEGEE. With V trimmed by 4 bases and J by 1 base, 7 bases remained unmatched. Here the CDR3 reads CASSVTGTENTEAFF. As DNA, the CDR3 is TGTGCCAGCAGCGTGACCGGGACAGAGAACACTGAAGCTTTCTTT.

The gene calls are TRBV18 and TRBJ1-4, with TRBD1 matching over 10 bases. This CDR3 contains 14 residues. V dropped 3 bases and J dropped 8; count of bases not matched to a gene: 3. The germline V gene has CDR1 KGHSH and CDR2 LQKENI. CDR3 loop: CASSPDRGSEKLFF. CDR3 nucleotides: TGTGCCAGCTCACCGGACAGGGGGAGCGAAAAACTGTTTTTT.

This clone was observed a few times. The same CDR3 also results from other DNA sequences found in this sample. The CDR3 spells CASSPGTANYGYTF. In nucleotides, the CDR3 is TGTGCCAGCAGTCCTGGGACAGCTAACTATGGCTACACCTTC. This sequence joins TRBV7-9 and TRBJ1-2; 7 bases are a match to TRBD1. CDR3 length: 14 amino acids. The germline V gene encodes CDR1 SEHNR and CDR2 FQNEAQ (reference sequence). Trimming removed 6 bases from V and 0 bases from J; junction bases left unmatched: 4.

The chain links TRBV5-1 to TRBJ2-7, with 8 positions matching TRBD2. From germline, CDR1 is SGHRS and CDR2 YFSETQ. Trimming at V came to 6 bases and at J to 2 bases, leaving 7 bases not matched to a gene. CDR3 length equals 14 residues. CDR3 DNA: TGCGCCAGCACTTTAGCGGGACTCACCTACGAGCAGTACTTC. Protein sequence: CASTLAGLTYEQYF. The variable domain in full, completed from reference TRBV5-1 and TRBJ2-7, reads KAGVTQTPRYLIKTRGQQVTLSCSPISGHRSVSWYQQTPGQGLQFLFEYFSETQRNKGNFPGRFSGRQFSNSRSEMNVSTLELGDSALYLCASTLAGLTYEQYFGPGTRLTVT.

V and J are TRBV18 and TRBJ1-4; TRBD1 aligns across 7 bases. This CDR3 spans 15 amino acids. Looked up from germline, CDR1 is KGHSH and CDR2 is LQKENI. The ends lost 0 bases at V and 8 bases at J; junction bases unmatched: 6. Here the CDR3 reads CASSPPEGAEEKLFF. CDR3 bases: TGTGCCAGCTCACCACCGGAGGGGGCTGAAGAAAAACTGTTTTTT. Full variable domain (remainder filled in from reference TRBV18 and TRBJ1-4): NAGVMQNPRHLVRRRGQEARLRCSPMKGHSHVYWYRQLPEEGLKFMVYLQKENIIDESGMPKERFSAEFPKEGPSILRIQQVVRGDSAAYFCASSPPEGAEEKLFFGSGTQLSVL.

V and J are TRBV30 and TRBJ1-4, with TRBD1 matching 7 bases. The CDR3 loop spans 13 amino acids. Germline CDR1 GTSNPN, CDR2 SVGIG (reference sequence). The trim removed 6 bases at V and 3 bases at J, leaving 4 bases unmatched. In DNA form, the CDR3 reads TGTGCCTGCGTAACAGGGGCTAATGAAAAACTGTTTTTT. Its translation is CACVTGANEKLFF.

The chain couples TRBV11-2 to TRBJ2-3, with D perhaps matching TRBD1 (6 bases). The CDR3 is made up of 16 amino acids. Per germline, CDR1 SGHAT and CDR2 FQNNGV. Deletions cut 1 base from V and 3 bases from J, with 14 bases between. The CDR3 nucleotides read TGTGCCAGCAGCTTAGGCGTGAACAGGGAGACAGATACGCAGTATTTT. Protein sequence: CASSLGVNRETDTQYF.

This clone was seen a few times. V gene TRBV12-3 or TRBV12-4 combines with J gene TRBJ1-3; perhaps TRBD1 as D (6 bases). The CDR3 sequence is 13 residues long. Trimming cost V 10 bases and J 2 bases, with 12 bases left between them. DNA of the CDR3: TGTGCCAACCGGGGGGGGCCTGGAAACACCATATATTTT. Its protein product is CANRGGPGNTIYF.

V usage is TRBV9 and J usage is TRBJ1-6, with 10 bases fitting TRBD1. CDR3 length: 15 amino acids. Germline values: CDR1 SGDLS, CDR2 YYNGEE. Trimming took 0 bases from V and 9 from J; bases not matched to a gene: 3. CDR3 sequence: CASSVAGTGVSPLHF. The CDR3 bases are TGTGCCAGCAGCGTAGCCGGGACAGGGGTTTCACCCCTCCACTTT.

The rearrangement joins TRBV24-1 to TRBJ2-5, with a weak D call TRBD1 (6 bases). Trimming stripped 7 bases from V and 3 bases from J, with 14 bases between. CDR1 KGHDR and CDR2 SFDVKD come from the germline V gene. The CDR3 totals 14 residues. The CDR3 protein is CATSDTGSEETQYF. The CDR3 DNA reads TGTGCCACCAGCGATACAGGGTCTGAAGAGACCCAGTACTTC.

The genes are TRBV9 and TRBJ2-5; 7 nucleotides match TRBD2. Trimming took 2 bases from V and 0 from J; bases not matched to a gene: 1. The length of the CDR3 is 14 residues. CDR1 and CDR2 (germline): SGDLS, YYNGEE. CDR3 protein: CASSVGGYQETQYF. For the CDR3, the DNA is TGTGCCAGCAGCGTGGGGGGGTACCAAGAGACCCAGTACTTC.

This rearrangement joins TRBV28 to TRBJ2-2; 9 nucleotides line up with TRBD1. The V gene end was trimmed by 5 bases and the J gene end by 7 bases; junction bases not matched to a gene: 8. Per germline, CDR1 MDHEN and CDR2 SYDVKM. This CDR3 contains 15 residues. The CDR3 DNA sequence: TGTGCCAGCAGTGCGGGGACAGGGATATACGGGGAGCTGTTTTTT. It specifies CASSAGTGIYGELFF.

The chain has TRBV14 and TRBJ1-6, with 8 positions matching TRBD1. From germline, CDR1 is SGHDN and CDR2 FVKESK. CDR3 size: 15 residues. The J segment lost 10 bases and the V segment lost 4 bases, leaving 9 bases of the junction unmatched. CDR3 amino acids: CASSLPGTGLSPLHF. Written as DNA, the CDR3 is TGTGCCAGCAGCCTACCCGGGACAGGCCTCTCACCCCTCCACTTT.

This clone was counted a single time. The CDR3 loop reads CAWSRGGTEAFF. In DNA, the CDR3 is TGTGCCTGGAGTCGCGGGGGCACTGAAGCTTTCTTT. The chain joins TRBV30 to TRBJ1-1, with D possibly matching TRBD1 (5 bases). Germline V gene sequence: CDR1 GTSNPN, CDR2 SVGIG (reference sequence). The CDR3 length is 12 residues. V lost 2 bases and J lost 4, with 8 bases in between.

The chain combines TRBV24-1 with TRBJ1-2; a weak D match, TRBD1 (5 bases). The CDR3 has 13 residues. Germline V lookup: CDR1 KGHDR, CDR2 SFDVKD. Between the trimmed V and J ends, which lost 5 bases and 4 bases, there was a span of 10 bases. CDR3 sequence (DNA): TGTGCCACCAGTGTCGACAGTGGCTATGGCTACACCTTC. Protein: CATSVDSGYGYTF.